This TCR beta chain was recovered during a study of blood T cell repertoires in COVID-19. Study-wide context: Collection of acute and convalescent COVID-19 samples took place in the United States, Italy and Spain. Sources were T cells, B-cell-depleted T cells, or PBMCs; the material itself was cDNA or gDNA.

Generated by immunoSEQ multiplex PCR, the TCRdb table keeps only in-frame clones and is missing some. In the table there are under 200,000 clones, approximately 80% of which are singletons. In germline, CDR1 is MDHEN, CDR2 SYDVKM. Unmatched junction bases numbered 4, after V lost 6 bases and J lost 3 bases. The CDR3 is made up of 15 amino acids. The source material was peripheral blood. The receptor comes from a woman aged 55 to 70 with acute or convalescent COVID-19. This chain links TRBV28 with TRBJ2-1, with 11 bases lining up with TRBD2. CDR3 loop: CASRASGGLYNEQFF. The CDR3 DNA sequence: TGTGCCAGCAGAGCTAGCGGGGGGCTCTACAATGAGCAGTTCTTC. Complete variable domain (other parts from reference TRBV28 and TRBJ2-1): DVKVTQSSRYLVKRTGEKVFLECVQDMDHENMFWYRQDPGLGLRLIYFSYDVKMKEKGDIPEGYSVSREKKERFSLILESASTNQTSMYLCASRASGGLYNEQFFGPGTRLTVL.